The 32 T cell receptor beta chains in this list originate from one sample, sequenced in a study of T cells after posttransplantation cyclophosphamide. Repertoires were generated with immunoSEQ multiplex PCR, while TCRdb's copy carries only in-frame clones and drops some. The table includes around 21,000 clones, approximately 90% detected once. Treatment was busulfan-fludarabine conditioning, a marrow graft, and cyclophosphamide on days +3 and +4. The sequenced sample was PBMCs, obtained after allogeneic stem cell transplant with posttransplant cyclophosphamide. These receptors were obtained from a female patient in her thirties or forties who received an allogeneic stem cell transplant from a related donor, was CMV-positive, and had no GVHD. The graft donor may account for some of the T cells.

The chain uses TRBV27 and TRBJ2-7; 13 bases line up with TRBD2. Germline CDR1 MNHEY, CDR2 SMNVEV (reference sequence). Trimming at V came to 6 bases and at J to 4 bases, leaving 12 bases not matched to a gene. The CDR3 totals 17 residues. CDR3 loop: CASSIRGLAGFKYEQYF. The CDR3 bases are TGTGCCAGCAGCATCAGGGGACTAGCGGGATTTAAATACGAGCAGTACTTC.

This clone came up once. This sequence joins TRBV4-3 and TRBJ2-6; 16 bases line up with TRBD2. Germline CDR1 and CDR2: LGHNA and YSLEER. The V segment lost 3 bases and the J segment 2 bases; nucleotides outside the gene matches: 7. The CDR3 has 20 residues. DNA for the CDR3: TGCGCCAGCAGCCATGGGACTAGCGGGAGGGCCGGTACTGGGGCCAACGTCCTGACTTTC. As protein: CASSHGTSGRAGTGANVLTF.

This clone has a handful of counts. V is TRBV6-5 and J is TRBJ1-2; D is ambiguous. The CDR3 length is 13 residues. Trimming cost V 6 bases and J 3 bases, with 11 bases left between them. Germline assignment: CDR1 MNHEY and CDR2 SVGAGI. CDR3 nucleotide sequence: TGTGCCAGCAGCCAGCCGGACTACTATGGCTACACCTTC. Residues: CASSQPDYYGYTF.

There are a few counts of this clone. Written as DNA, the CDR3 is TGTGCCAGCAGTTCCCTCGGGGCTGGGGCCAACGTCCTGACTTTC. Its protein is CASSSLGAGANVLTF. This sequence joins TRBV28 and TRBJ2-6; a weak D match, TRBD2 (5 bases). V was cut by 4 bases and J by 2 bases, with 9 bases left in between. There are 15 residues in the CDR3. Germline values: CDR1 MDHEN, CDR2 SYDVKM.

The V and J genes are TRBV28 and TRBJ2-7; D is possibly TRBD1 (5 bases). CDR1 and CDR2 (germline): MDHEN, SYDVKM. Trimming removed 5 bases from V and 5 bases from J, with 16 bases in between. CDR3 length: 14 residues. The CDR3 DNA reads TGTGCCAGCAGTCCAATGCTTCAGGGCCACGAGCAGTACTTC. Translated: CASSPMLQGHEQYF.

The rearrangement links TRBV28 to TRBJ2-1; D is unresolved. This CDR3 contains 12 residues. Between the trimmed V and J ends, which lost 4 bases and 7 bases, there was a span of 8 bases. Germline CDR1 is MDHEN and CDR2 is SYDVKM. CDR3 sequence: CASSSRRNEQFF. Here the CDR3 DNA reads TGTGCCAGCAGTTCGCGCCGGAATGAGCAGTTCTTC.

The CDR3: CATRDGGAQNTEAFF. In DNA form, the CDR3 reads TGTGCCACAAGGGACGGGGGGGCCCAAAACACTGAAGCTTTCTTT. This chain connects TRBV6-6 to TRBJ1-1; D is possibly TRBD1 (6 bases). The CDR3 runs 15 residues. V dropped 10 bases and J dropped 2 bases, with 20 bases sitting between them. The germline gives CDR1 MNHNY, CDR2 SVGAGI (reference sequence).

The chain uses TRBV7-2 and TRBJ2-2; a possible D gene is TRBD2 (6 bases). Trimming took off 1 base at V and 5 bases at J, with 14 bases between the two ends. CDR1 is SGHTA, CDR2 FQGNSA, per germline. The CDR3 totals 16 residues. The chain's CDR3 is CASSLGRRERTGELFF. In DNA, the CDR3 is TGTGCCAGCAGCTTAGGAAGACGGGAGAGGACCGGGGAGCTGTTTTTT.

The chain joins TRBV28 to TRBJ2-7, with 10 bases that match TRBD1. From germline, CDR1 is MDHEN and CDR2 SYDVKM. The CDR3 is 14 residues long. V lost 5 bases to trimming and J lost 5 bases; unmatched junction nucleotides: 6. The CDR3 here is CASSPGTGVNEQYF. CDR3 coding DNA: TGTGCCAGCAGTCCCGGGACAGGGGTAAACGAGCAGTACTTC.

The CDR3 reads CASSPGLAETQYF. The CDR3 coding sequence is TGTGCCAGCTCCCCGGGACTAGCGGAGACCCAGTACTTC. V gene TRBV9 combines with J gene TRBJ2-5, with 10 nucleotides matching TRBD2. The ends lost 7 bases at V and 5 bases at J; junction bases unmatched: 5. Germline CDR1 and CDR2: SGDLS and YYNGEE. This CDR3 is 13 amino acids long.

The CDR3: CASSLSAGDEQFF. CDR3 in DNA: TGTGCCAGCAGTTTAAGTGCAGGGGATGAGCAGTTCTTC. The chain links TRBV27 to TRBJ2-1; D perhaps matches TRBD1 (6 bases). There are 13 residues in the CDR3. Trimming pared 2 bases from V and 8 bases from J, leaving 10 bases between. CDR1 is MNHEY, CDR2 SMNVEV, per germline (reference sequence).

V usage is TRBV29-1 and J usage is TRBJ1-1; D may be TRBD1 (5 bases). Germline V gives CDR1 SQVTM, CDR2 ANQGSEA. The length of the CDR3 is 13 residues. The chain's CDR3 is CTIEEGLTTEAFF. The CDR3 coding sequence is TGCACCATTGAGGAGGGGTTGACCACTGAAGCTTTCTTT.

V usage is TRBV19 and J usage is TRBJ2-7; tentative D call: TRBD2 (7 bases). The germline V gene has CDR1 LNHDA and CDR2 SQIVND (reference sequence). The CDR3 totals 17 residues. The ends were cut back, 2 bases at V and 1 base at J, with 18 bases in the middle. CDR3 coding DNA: TGTGCCAGTAGTATAAACCCGAGGGGGAGGGAGTCCTACGAGCAGTACTTC. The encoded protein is CASSINPRGRESYEQYF.

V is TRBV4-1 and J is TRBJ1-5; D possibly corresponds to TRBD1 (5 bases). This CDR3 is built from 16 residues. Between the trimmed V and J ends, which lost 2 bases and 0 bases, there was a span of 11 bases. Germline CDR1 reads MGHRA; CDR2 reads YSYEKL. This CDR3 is CASSQWGGDSNQPQHF. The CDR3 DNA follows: TGCGCCAGCAGCCAATGGGGCGGGGATAGCAATCAGCCCCAGCATTTT.

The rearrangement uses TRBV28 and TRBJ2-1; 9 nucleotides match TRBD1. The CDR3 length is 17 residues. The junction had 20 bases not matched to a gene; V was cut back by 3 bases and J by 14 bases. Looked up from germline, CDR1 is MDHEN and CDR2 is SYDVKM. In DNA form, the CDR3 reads TGTGCCAGCAGTTTGGACCTGTCCCGGGACAGGGTCGGAGGGAAGTTCTTC. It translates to CASSLDLSRDRVGGKFF.

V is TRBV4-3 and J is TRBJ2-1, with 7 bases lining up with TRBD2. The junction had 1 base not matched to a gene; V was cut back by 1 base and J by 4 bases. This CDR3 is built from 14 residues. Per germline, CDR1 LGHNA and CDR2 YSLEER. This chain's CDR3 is CASSQGTSYNEQFF. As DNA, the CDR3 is TGCGCCAGCAGCCAAGGGACTAGTTACAATGAGCAGTTCTTC.

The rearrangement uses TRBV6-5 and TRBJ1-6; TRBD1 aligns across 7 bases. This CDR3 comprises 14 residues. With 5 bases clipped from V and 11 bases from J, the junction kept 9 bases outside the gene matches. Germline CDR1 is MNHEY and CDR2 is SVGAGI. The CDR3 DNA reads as TGTGCCAGCAGTCCATTGACCAGGGGGGCACCCCTCCACTTT. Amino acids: CASSPLTRGAPLHF.

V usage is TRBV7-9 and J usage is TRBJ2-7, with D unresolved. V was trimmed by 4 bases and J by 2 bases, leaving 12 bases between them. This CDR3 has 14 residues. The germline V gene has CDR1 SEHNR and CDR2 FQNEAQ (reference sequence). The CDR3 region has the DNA TGTGCCAGCAGCTCGTCCGGCCAGGCCTACGAGCAGTACTTC. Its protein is CASSSSGQAYEQYF. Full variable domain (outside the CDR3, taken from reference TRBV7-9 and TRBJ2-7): DTGVSQNPRHKITKRGQNVTFRCDPISEHNRLYWYRQTLGQGPEFLTYFQNEAQLEKSRLLSDRFSAERPKGSFSTLEIQRTEQGDSAMYLCASSSSGQAYEQYFGPGTRLTVT.

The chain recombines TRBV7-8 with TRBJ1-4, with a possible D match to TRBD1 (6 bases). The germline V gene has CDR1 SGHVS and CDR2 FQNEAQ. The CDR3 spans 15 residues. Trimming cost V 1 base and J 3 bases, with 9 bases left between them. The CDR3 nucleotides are TGTGCCAGCAGCTTAGTAGGGGGGGCTAATGAAAAACTGTTTTTT. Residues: CASSLVGGANEKLFF.

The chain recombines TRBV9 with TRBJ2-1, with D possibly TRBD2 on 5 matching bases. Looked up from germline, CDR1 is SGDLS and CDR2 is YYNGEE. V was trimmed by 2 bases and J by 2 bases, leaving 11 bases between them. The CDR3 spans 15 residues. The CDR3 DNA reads TGTGCCAGCAGCGTCGAGGGAGAGACCTACAATGAGCAGTTCTTC. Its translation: CASSVEGETYNEQFF.

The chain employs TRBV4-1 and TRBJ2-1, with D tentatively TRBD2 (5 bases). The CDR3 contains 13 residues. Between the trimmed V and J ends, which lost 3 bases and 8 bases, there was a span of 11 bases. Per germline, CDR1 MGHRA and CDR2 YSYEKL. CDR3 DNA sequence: TGCGCCAGCAGCCAGCAACTAGAGGATGAGCAGTTCTTC. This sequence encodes CASSQQLEDEQFF.

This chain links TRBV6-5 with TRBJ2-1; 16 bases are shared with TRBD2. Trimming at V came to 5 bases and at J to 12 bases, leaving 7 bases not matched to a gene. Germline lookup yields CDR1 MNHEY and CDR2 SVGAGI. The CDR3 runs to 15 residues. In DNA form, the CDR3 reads TGTGCCAGCAGTCAGGGACTAGCGGGAGGGCCTGGGCAGTTCTTC. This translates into CASSQGLAGGPGQFF.

CDR3 DNA sequence: TGTGCCAGCAGTCGACAGGGAAATCAGCCCCAGCATTTT. Residues: CASSRQGNQPQHF. The rearrangement links TRBV6-1 to TRBJ1-5; 7 nucleotides align to TRBD1. Germline-derived CDR1 and CDR2 are MNHNS and SASEGT. Unmatched junction bases numbered 2, after V lost 5 bases and J lost 4 bases. This CDR3 spans 13 amino acids.

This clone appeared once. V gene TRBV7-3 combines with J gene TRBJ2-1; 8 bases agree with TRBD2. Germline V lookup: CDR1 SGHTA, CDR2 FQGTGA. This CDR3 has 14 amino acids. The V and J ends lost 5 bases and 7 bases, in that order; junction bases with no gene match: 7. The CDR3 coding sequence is TGTGCCAGCAGCCAATCTAGCGGGTCGAATGAGCAGTTCTTC. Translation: CASSQSSGSNEQFF.

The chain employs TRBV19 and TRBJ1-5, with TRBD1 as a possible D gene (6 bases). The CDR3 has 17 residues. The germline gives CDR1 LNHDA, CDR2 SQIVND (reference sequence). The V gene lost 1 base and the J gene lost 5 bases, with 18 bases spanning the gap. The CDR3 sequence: CASSIGQTGQLYQPQHF. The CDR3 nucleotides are TGTGCCAGTAGTATAGGTCAAACAGGGCAGCTCTATCAGCCCCAGCATTTT.

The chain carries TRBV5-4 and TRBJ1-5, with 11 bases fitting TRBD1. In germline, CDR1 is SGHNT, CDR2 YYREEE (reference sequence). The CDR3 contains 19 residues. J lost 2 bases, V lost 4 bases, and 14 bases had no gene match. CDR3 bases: TGTGCCAGCAGCCTATCCCCCGGGACAGGGGGGTATGGCAATCAGCCCCAGCATTTT. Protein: CASSLSPGTGGYGNQPQHF. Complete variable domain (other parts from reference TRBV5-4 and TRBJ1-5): ETGVTQSPTHLIKTRGQQVTLRCSSQSGHNTVSWYQQALGQGPQFIFQYYREEENGRGNFPPRFSGLQFPNYSSELNVNALELDDSALYLCASSLSPGTGGYGNQPQHFGDGTRLSIL.

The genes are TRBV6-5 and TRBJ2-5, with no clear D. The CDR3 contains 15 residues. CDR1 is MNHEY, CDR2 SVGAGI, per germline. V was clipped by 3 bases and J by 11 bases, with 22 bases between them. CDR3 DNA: TGTGCCAGCAGTTATTATGGCGCGTCATTTACGGAGCAGTACTTC. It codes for CASSYYGASFTEQYF.

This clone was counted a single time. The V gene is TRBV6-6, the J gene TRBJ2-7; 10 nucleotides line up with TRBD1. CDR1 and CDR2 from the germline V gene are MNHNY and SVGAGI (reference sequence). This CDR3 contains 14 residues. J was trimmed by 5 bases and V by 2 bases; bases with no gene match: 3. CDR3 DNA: TGTGCCAGCAGTTACATCGGACAGGGGGACGAGCAGTACTTC. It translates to CASSYIGQGDEQYF.

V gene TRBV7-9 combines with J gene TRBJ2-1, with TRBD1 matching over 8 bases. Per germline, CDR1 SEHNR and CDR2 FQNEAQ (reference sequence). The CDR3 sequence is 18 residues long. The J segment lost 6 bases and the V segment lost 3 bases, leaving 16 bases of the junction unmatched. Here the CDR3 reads CASSFEGGRGQDGNEQFF. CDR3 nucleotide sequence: TGTGCCAGCAGCTTTGAAGGTGGCAGGGGGCAGGATGGCAATGAGCAGTTCTTC. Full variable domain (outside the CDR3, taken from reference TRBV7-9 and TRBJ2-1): DTGVSQNPRHKITKRGQNVTFRCDPISEHNRLYWYRQTLGQGPEFLTYFQNEAQLEKSRLLSDRFSAERPKGSFSTLEIQRTEQGDSAMYLCASSFEGGRGQDGNEQFFGPGTRLTVL.

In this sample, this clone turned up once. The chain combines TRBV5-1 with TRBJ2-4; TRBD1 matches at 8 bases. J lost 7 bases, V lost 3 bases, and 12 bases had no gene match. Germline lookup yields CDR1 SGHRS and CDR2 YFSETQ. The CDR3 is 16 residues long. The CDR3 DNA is TGCGCCAGCAGCTCGACCTCACGGGACAGGCGGAACATTCAGTACTTC. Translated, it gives CASSSTSRDRRNIQYF.

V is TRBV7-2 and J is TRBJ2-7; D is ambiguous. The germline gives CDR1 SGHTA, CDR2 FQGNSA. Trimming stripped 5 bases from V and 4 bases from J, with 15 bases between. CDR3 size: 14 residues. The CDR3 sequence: CASSQSIMEYEQYF. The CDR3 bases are TGTGCCAGCAGCCAATCGATCATGGAGTACGAGCAGTACTTC.

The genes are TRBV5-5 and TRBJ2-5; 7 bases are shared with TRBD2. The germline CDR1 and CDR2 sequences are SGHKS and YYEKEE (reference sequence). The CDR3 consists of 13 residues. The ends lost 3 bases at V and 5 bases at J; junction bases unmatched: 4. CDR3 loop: CASSWGGEETQYF. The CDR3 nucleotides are TGTGCCAGCAGCTGGGGGGGGGAGGAGACCCAGTACTTC.